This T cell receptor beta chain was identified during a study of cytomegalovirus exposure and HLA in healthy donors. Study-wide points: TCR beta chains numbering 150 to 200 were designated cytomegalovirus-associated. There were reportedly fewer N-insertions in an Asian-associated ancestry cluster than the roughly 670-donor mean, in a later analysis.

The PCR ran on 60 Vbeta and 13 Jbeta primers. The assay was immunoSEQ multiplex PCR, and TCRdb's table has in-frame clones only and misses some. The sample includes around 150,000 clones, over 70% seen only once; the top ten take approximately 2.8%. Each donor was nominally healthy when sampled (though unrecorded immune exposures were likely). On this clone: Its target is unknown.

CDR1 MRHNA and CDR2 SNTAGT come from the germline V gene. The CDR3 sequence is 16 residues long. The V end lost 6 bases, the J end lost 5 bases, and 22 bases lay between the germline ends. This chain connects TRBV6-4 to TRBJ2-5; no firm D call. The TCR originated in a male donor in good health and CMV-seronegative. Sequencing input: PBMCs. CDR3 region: CASRTGSLFPAETQYF. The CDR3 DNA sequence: TGTGCCAGCAGAACCGGGTCTTTATTCCCCGCGGAGACCCAGTACTTC.